This passage covers 6 T cell receptor beta chains from one sample sequenced in a study of Graves' ophthalmopathy and Graves' hyperthyroidism. The sequenced template was RNA, covering the TCR beta CDR3 region. HTBI-primed first-round RT-PCR preceded second-round multiplex PCR. TCRdb re-called the multiplex PCR reads with MiXCR, one entry per CDR3 protein. Of 600,000 to 950,000 distinct CDR3 sequences listed, approximately 40% are singletons. The source material was peripheral blood. The receptors originated from an adult man with Graves' ophthalmopathy.

About this clonotype itself: The junction departs from germline at one end; a sequencing error may be responsible. The chain uses TRBV7-9 and TRBJ1-1, with D perhaps TRBD1 (6 bases). Germline V gene data show CDR1 as SEHNR and CDR2 as FQNEAQ (reference sequence). The CDR3 contains 15 residues. The CDR3 nucleotides are TGTACCAGCAGCCGACCGGACAGTTTGAACACTGAAGCTTTCTTT. Amino acid sequence: CTSSRPDSLNTEAFF.

This clonotype was seen just once. The chain recombines TRBV12-3 or TRBV12-4 with TRBJ2-3; weak D call: TRBD1 (6 bases). Trimming pared 5 bases from V and 6 bases from J, leaving 18 bases between. The CDR3 length is 15 residues. CDR3 DNA: TGTGCCAGCAGTCCCACCCCCAGGGGCAGGGATACGCAGTATTTT. Translation: CASSPTPRGRDTQYF.

Concerning this clonotype: Given a much more abundant clone one base away, this may be a read error. Here the CDR3 omits its conserved ending phenylalanine or tryptophan, so a read error is the likely source. The chain is built from TRBV10-1 and TRBJ1-1, with 7 bases identical to TRBD1. From germline, CDR1 is WNHNN and CDR2 SYGVQD (reference sequence). CDR3 length: 14 residues. Trimming at V came to 4 bases and at J to 0 bases, leaving 2 bases not matched to a gene. In nucleotides, the CDR3 is TGCGCCAGCAGTGGCACAGGGGTGAACACTGAAGCTTTCCTT. Translation: CASSGTGVNTEAFL.

The rearrangement uses TRBV15 and TRBJ1-1; 11 nucleotides line up with TRBD1. J gave up 4 bases and V 5 bases, and 9 bases lay outside the gene matches. The CDR3 spans 16 residues. In germline, CDR1 is LNHNV, CDR2 YYDKDF (reference sequence). In DNA, the CDR3 is TGTGCCACCAGCCTTTATGGAGGGACAGGGGGCACTGAAGCTTTCTTT. This gives the protein CATSLYGGTGGTEAFF.

This clonotype was picked up many times. The V call is TRBV29-1, the J call TRBJ2-7; maybe TRBD2 (5 bases). The germline V and J ends were trimmed by 0 bases and 3 bases, with 12 bases remaining between them. Germline CDR1 and CDR2: SQVTM and ANQGSEA. This CDR3 contains 14 residues. The CDR3 spells CSVEEREFLYEQYF. The CDR3 DNA reads TGCAGCGTTGAAGAAAGGGAGTTCCTCTACGAGCAGTACTTC.

This clonotype was seen at least ten times. The rearrangement uses TRBV15 and TRBJ1-2; tentative D call: TRBD1 (5 bases). Germline V gene sequence: CDR1 LNHNV, CDR2 YYDKDF (reference sequence). The CDR3 loop spans 15 amino acids. Deletions cut 0 bases from V and 6 bases from J, with 14 bases between. CDR3 sequence reads: CATSRDEGTGDGYTF. CDR3 DNA sequence: TGTGCCACCAGCAGAGACGAGGGAACAGGAGATGGCTACACCTTC.